This entry features one T cell receptor beta chain sequence. As originally analysed: For nucleated cells, counts were estimated from reference gene primer amplification. Method: immunoSEQ multiplex PCR; TCRdb's copy keeps in-frame clones and lacks some. V and J calls plus clone size are reproduced from that table; the DNA served to infer D and trimming. This table has tens of thousands of clones, roughly 88% appearing once. This record belongs to a study of blood T cell repertoires in COVID-19. As for the study in general: Italy, Spain and the United States were the sources of the convalescent and acute COVID-19 samples. Sources were T cells, B-cell-depleted T cells, or PBMCs; the material itself was cDNA or gDNA.

The germline V gene encodes CDR1 SGHTA and CDR2 FQGNSA. The CDR3 is made up of 13 amino acids. V dropped 4 bases and J dropped 3 bases, with 10 bases sitting between them. Sequenced: peripheral blood. This chain links TRBV7-2 with TRBJ2-7; possible D gene TRBD2, 6 bases. This TCR derives from a man in his 70s with acute or convalescent COVID-19. This chain's CDR3 is CASSYGGNYEQYF. DNA of the CDR3: TGTGCCAGCAGCTACGGGGGAAACTACGAGCAGTACTTC.